This T cell receptor beta chain was recorded in a study of blood T cell repertoires in COVID-19. Study-wide context: Acute-phase and convalescent COVID-19 samples originated in the United States, Italy and Spain. From T cells, B-cell-depleted T cells, or PBMCs came the material, which was cDNA or gDNA.

CDR3 length: 13 amino acids. Germline CDR1 is SNHLY and CDR2 is FYNNEI. V gave up 7 bases and J gave up 15 bases, with 22 bases separating them. In the study's own analysis: Reference gene primers were amplified, and this amplification served to estimate nucleated cell counts. Generated by immunoSEQ multiplex PCR, the TCRdb table keeps only in-frame clones and is missing some. V, J and clone size were drawn from that table, and D and trimming were deduced from the DNA. The profile shows around 220,000 clones, nearly 90% of them singletons. The origin of this receptor is a woman in her 40s who had recovered from COVID-19. The gene calls are TRBV2 and TRBJ2-1, with D tentatively TRBD2 (5 bases). The sequencing input was peripheral blood. DNA of the CDR3: TGTGCCAGCACCCTGGGTTTGGAGGTACGGCGGTTCTTC. Protein product: CASTLGLEVRRFF.